A selection of T cell receptor beta chains follows, all from one sample in a study of blood T cell repertoires in COVID-19. The method was immunoSEQ multiplex PCR; TCRdb's version includes in-frame clones alone and lacks a portion of them. Here the sample spans around 98,000 clones, roughly 83% being singletons. Sequences were obtained from peripheral blood. The receptor set was obtained from a woman aged 55 to 70 with acute or convalescent COVID-19. CDR3s include the opening cysteine and the closing phenylalanine or tryptophan. A D gene is named only where the DNA matches it firmly. The size of a clone is reported for some rows only, either as once, few or many, or as a class for expanded clones.

D gene	clone size	V gene	J gene	CDR3 DNA	CDR3 protein
-	-	TRBV7-3	TRBJ1-1	TGTGCCAGCAGGCTCTCCGGGGGGACTGAAGCTTTCTTT	CASRLSGGTEAFF
-	-	TRBV19	TRBJ1-2	TGTGCCAGCAGCGAGCAGGGGACTAACTATGGCTACACCTTC	CASSEQGTNYGYTF
TRBD1	-	TRBV5-6	TRBJ1-4	TGTGCCAGCAGCTTAAGACAGGGTCGGGTTGAAAAACTGTTTTTT	CASSLRQGRVEKLFF
TRBD1	-	TRBV7-9	TRBJ2-1	TGTGCCAGCAGCTCCGGGACAGGGCGCTACAATGAGCAGTTCTTC	CASSSGTGRYNEQFF
TRBD2	-	TRBV2	TRBJ2-3	TGTGCCAGCATCGCTGGCGGGGGGGCCTTAGATACGCAGTATTTT	CASIAGGGALDTQYF
-	few	TRBV11-3	TRBJ1-1	TGTGCCAGCAGCACGGGCGGGGGCGCGGGCACTGAAGCTTTCTTT	CASSTGGGAGTEAFF
-	-	TRBV6-5	TRBJ1-1	TGTGCCAGCAGTTATGATTACAGGCTGAACACTGAAGCTTTCTTT	CASSYDYRLNTEAFF
TRBD1	-	TRBV5-6	TRBJ1-1	TGTGCCAGCACCATGACAGGGACCCAGAACACTGAAGCTTTCTTT	CASTMTGTQNTEAFF
TRBD1	-	TRBV4-2	TRBJ2-7	TGTGCCAGCAGCCAAGGCCGGCAGGGGGCGGTCTACGAGCAGTACTTC	CASSQGRQGAVYEQYF
TRBD2	-	TRBV9	TRBJ2-5	TGTGCCAGCAGCACGACTAGCGGGGGACAAGAGACCCAGTACTTC	CASSTTSGGQETQYF
-	-	TRBV11-3	TRBJ1-3	TGTGCCAGCAGCTTAAGCTACTCTGGAAACACCATATATTTT	CASSLSYSGNTIYF
-	once	TRBV4-1	TRBJ1-6	TGCGCCAGCAGCCAAGAGGACGGCGGGATGAGAAATTCACCCCTCCACTTT	CASSQEDGGMRNSPLHF
-	-	TRBV5-6	TRBJ2-7	TGTGCCAGCAGCTTGGGTACAGGTAGGAGGGTTTACGAGCAGTACTTC	CASSLGTGRRVYEQYF
-	-	TRBV11-2	TRBJ1-1	TGTGCCAGCAGCGGTCACGGAGACACTGAAGCTTTCTTT	CASSGHGDTEAFF
TRBD2	-	TRBV3-1/TRBV3-2	TRBJ2-5	TGTGCCAGCAGTCCTTCTAGCGGGGAGACCCAGTACTTC	CASSPSSGETQYF
TRBD2	-	TRBV28	TRBJ2-1	TGTGCCAGCAGCACACTAGCGGGGGGTTTCAATGAGCAGTTCTTC	CASSTLAGGFNEQFF
TRBD1	-	TRBV19	TRBJ1-5	TGTGCCAGTAGTCCTCGGGACAGGGGCCAGGGTTCCAATCAGCCCCAGCATTTT	CASSPRDRGQGSNQPQHF
-	few	TRBV12-3/TRBV12-4	TRBJ1-4	TGTGCCAGCAGTTTAGGGGGCCGGGAAAAACTGTTTTTT	CASSLGGREKLFF
TRBD1	once	TRBV5-5	TRBJ2-2	TGTGCCAGCAGCCCGGGACAGGGGACGGGCGGGGAGCTGTTTTTT	CASSPGQGTGGELFF
TRBD1	-	TRBV19	TRBJ1-2	TGTGCCAGTAGTGGGACAGGGGTGACTTTAGACTATGGCTACACCTTC	CASSGTGVTLDYGYTF
TRBD1	-	TRBV24-1	TRBJ2-3	TGTGCCACCAGTGATTTGAAGACAGGGCGGACAGATACGCAGTATTTT	CATSDLKTGRTDTQYF
TRBD1	-	TRBV30	TRBJ1-2	TGTGCCTGGAGTAAGACAGGGGGCCAAGGCTACACCTTC	CAWSKTGGQGYTF
TRBD2	-	TRBV19	TRBJ2-1	TGTGCCAGTAGCCTTAGTGGGGCTAGCGGGGAATACAATGAGCAGTTCTTC	CASSLSGASGEYNEQFF
TRBD1	-	TRBV7-6	TRBJ2-7	TGTGCCAGCAGCTTAGCCGGGACAGACTACGAGCAGTACTTC	CASSLAGTDYEQYF
TRBD2	-	TRBV18	TRBJ2-2	TGTGCCAGCTCACGACTAGCGGGGGCCACGAGGGCCGGGGAGCTGTTTTTT	CASSRLAGATRAGELFF
TRBD1	-	TRBV7-7	TRBJ2-2	TGTGCCAGCAGCTTAGGGGGACAGGGGAGCACCGGGGAGCTGTTTTTT	CASSLGGQGSTGELFF
TRBD2	-	TRBV9	TRBJ2-7	TGTGCCAGCACCCTGGGACTAGCGGCTGACATTTACGAGCAGTACTTC	CASTLGLAADIYEQYF
-	-	TRBV15	TRBJ1-2	TGTGCCACCAGCGTTCGAGGAGGGGACCCAGGGTCTGGCTACACCTTC	CATSVRGGDPGSGYTF
-	-	TRBV18	TRBJ2-7	TGTGCCAGCTCACCAAACCTCGACAGCTACGAGCAGTACTTC	CASSPNLDSYEQYF
TRBD2	-	TRBV28	TRBJ2-3	TGTGCCAGCAGTTTAAACGGGGGGGATACGCAGTATTTT	CASSLNGGDTQYF
TRBD2	-	TRBV5-1	TRBJ2-1	TGCGCCAGCAGCGAAAGCGGGGGGGCCTACAATGAGCAGTTCTTC	CASSESGGAYNEQFF
TRBD1	-	TRBV19	TRBJ1-5	TGTGCCAGTAGTATAGAGGGCAGGGGGCTTCAGCCCCAGCATTTT	CASSIEGRGLQPQHF
TRBD1	-	TRBV2	TRBJ1-2	TGTGCCAGCAGCGCCGGGACAGGGGCGCTGGGCTACACCTTC	CASSAGTGALGYTF
-	-	TRBV7-2	TRBJ2-7	TGTGCCAGCAGGCCCCGCGTTTCGGGGAGCTACGAGCAGTACTTC	CASRPRVSGSYEQYF
TRBD2	-	TRBV7-2	TRBJ2-1	TGTGCCAGCAGCTTTATCCCCCTTTCTAGCGGCGGTGAGCAGTTCTTC	CASSFIPLSSGGEQFF
TRBD2	-	TRBV10-3	TRBJ2-1	TGTGCCATCAGGGCTAGCGGTGATTCCTACAATGAGCAGTTCTTC	CAIRASGDSYNEQFF
TRBD1	-	TRBV11-3	TRBJ1-1	TGTGCCAGCAGCTTAGGAGGCGGGGACAGGGGGTACACTGAAGCTTTCTTT	CASSLGGGDRGYTEAFF
-	-	TRBV3-1/TRBV3-2	TRBJ1-2	TGTGCCAGCAGCCACGGGGGAAATGGCTACACCTTC	CASSHGGNGYTF
TRBD1	-	TRBV4-1	TRBJ1-6	TGCGCCAGCCAGGGACAGGGGGATTCACCCCTCCACTTT	CASQGQGDSPLHF
-	-	TRBV27	TRBJ2-7	TGTGCCAGCAGTTTATCTCGGGTATCCTACGAGCAGTACTTC	CASSLSRVSYEQYF
TRBD1	-	TRBV10-1	TRBJ2-5	TGCGCCAGCAGTGATAGTGGGGGACAGCAAGAGACCCAGTACTTC	CASSDSGGQQETQYF
TRBD1	-	TRBV6-5	TRBJ2-7	TGTGCCATCTCTCGGACAGGGAACGAGCAGTACTTC	CAISRTGNEQYF
TRBD1	-	TRBV12-5	TRBJ1-1	TGTGCTAGTGGTAGGGACAGGGGAGAAGCTTTCTTT	CASGRDRGEAFF